These 27 T cell receptor beta chains share one sample of origin, sequenced in a study of T cell responses to AZD1222 COVID-19 vaccine. Measured with immunoSEQ multiplex PCR; TCRdb has only the in-frame clones, and not every one. The data contain 140,000 to 150,000 clones, about 90% of them singletons. Sequenced material: peripheral blood, taken 28 days after the second AZD1222 dose. These receptors all come from an adult who received the AZD1222 COVID-19 vaccine.

The chain links TRBV2 to TRBJ1-2, with a weak D call TRBD1 (5 bases). The CDR3 contains 13 residues. The V end was cut by 6 bases, the J end by 4 bases, with 12 bases between. Germline loops: CDR1 SNHLY, CDR2 FYNNEI. CDR3 amino acids: CASRDDSPYGYTF. The CDR3 DNA follows: TGTGCCAGCAGGGATGACAGTCCCTATGGCTACACCTTC.

The J gene is TRBJ2-7, the V gene TRBV18; a weak D match, TRBD2 (5 bases). V lost 3 bases and J lost 3, with 12 bases in between. CDR1 is KGHSH, CDR2 LQKENI, per germline. The CDR3 has 14 residues. The CDR3 DNA follows: TGTGCCAGCTCACCGGGTCCGGGGTTCTACGAGCAGTACTTC. Translation: CASSPGPGFYEQYF.

The V call is TRBV18, the J call TRBJ1-5; D unresolved. The germline V gene encodes CDR1 KGHSH and CDR2 LQKENI. This CDR3 is built from 13 residues. V dropped 2 bases and J dropped 5 bases, with 7 bases sitting between them. DNA of the CDR3: TGTGCCAGCTCACCATCATCGGATCAGCCCCAGCATTTT. This codes for CASSPSSDQPQHF.

In its sample, this clone was seen once. Here the CDR3 DNA reads TGCAGCGTTGAAGAGTCGGACAGTCTTAACTATGGCTACACCTTC. Translation gives CSVEESDSLNYGYTF. The V gene is TRBV29-1, the J gene TRBJ1-2, with D tentatively TRBD1 (6 bases). CDR3 size: 15 residues. The V and J ends lost 0 bases and 1 base respectively, with 12 bases between them. Germline CDR1 and CDR2: SQVTM and ANQGSEA.

This clone was observed a single time. The V call is TRBV27, the J call TRBJ2-1; 13 positions agree with TRBD2. In germline, CDR1 is MNHEY, CDR2 SMNVEV (reference sequence). V lost 1 base, J lost 2 bases, and 5 bases stayed unmatched. The CDR3 length is 18 residues. The CDR3 DNA reads TGTGCCAGCAGTTTATGGGGGACTAGCGGGACACCCTACAATGAGCAGTTCTTC. Protein sequence: CASSLWGTSGTPYNEQFF.

The rearrangement uses TRBV27 and TRBJ2-7; 8 positions match TRBD2. This CDR3 has 15 residues. The germline gives CDR1 MNHEY, CDR2 SMNVEV (reference sequence). Trimming took 7 bases from V and 5 from J; bases not matched to a gene: 13. The CDR3 here is CASMRGVEGIHEQYF. Here the CDR3 DNA reads TGTGCCAGCATGCGGGGGGTCGAGGGGATCCACGAGCAGTACTTC.

The chain is built from TRBV6-5 and TRBJ1-6; a possible D gene is TRBD1 (5 bases). V was cut by 7 bases and J by 8 bases, with 9 bases left in between. Per the germline V gene, CDR1 is MNHEY and CDR2 is SVGAGI. This CDR3 has 12 amino acids. CDR3 residues: CASTTGDSPLHF. CDR3 nucleotide sequence: TGTGCCAGCACCACAGGAGATTCACCCCTCCACTTT.

This rearrangement joins TRBV19 to TRBJ1-5, with D hard to call. The germline V gene has CDR1 LNHDA and CDR2 SQIVND (reference sequence). Trimming removed 4 bases at V and 5 bases at J, with 9 bases between. This CDR3 is built from 13 residues. CDR3 region: CASSTPEYQPQHF. In DNA form, the CDR3 reads TGTGCCAGTAGTACGCCGGAGTATCAGCCCCAGCATTTT.

The chain joins TRBV3-1 (or the pseudogene TRBV3-2) to TRBJ2-5; TRBD1 agrees at 7 bases. The CDR3 is 14 amino acids. Trimming removed 5 bases from V and 4 bases from J; junction bases left unmatched: 7. Germline-derived CDR1 and CDR2 are LGHDT and YNNKEL (reference sequence). CDR3 in amino acids: CASSRDSGRETQYF. CDR3 DNA: TGTGCCAGCAGCAGGGACAGCGGCCGAGAGACCCAGTACTTC.

The gene calls are TRBV2 and TRBJ2-5, with D perhaps TRBD1 (6 bases). The CDR3 sequence is 14 residues long. Germline CDR1 SNHLY, CDR2 FYNNEI. Trimming removed 5 bases at V and 5 bases at J, with 15 bases between. The CDR3 spells CASSFTGPGETQYF. The CDR3 bases are TGTGCCAGCAGTTTTACAGGGCCCGGGGAGACCCAGTACTTC.

This sequence joins TRBV6-5 and TRBJ1-1; D possibly corresponds to TRBD1 (6 bases). The CDR3 covers 15 residues. Trimming removed 6 bases from V and 0 bases from J, with 14 bases in between. Germline V gene lookup returns CDR1 MNHEY and CDR2 SVGAGI. CDR3 DNA: TGTGCCAGCAGCCCAGACAGGATCTTGAACACTGAAGCTTTCTTT. This gives the protein CASSPDRILNTEAFF.

The CDR3 here is CASSQGRGSNTEAFF. CDR3 DNA: TGCGCCAGCAGCCAAGGGAGAGGATCGAACACTGAAGCTTTCTTT. The V and J genes are TRBV4-3 and TRBJ1-1; D uncertain. Deletions cut 1 base from V and 1 base from J, with 10 bases between. The CDR3 has 15 residues. Germline CDR1 is LGHNA and CDR2 is YSLEER.

V is TRBV15 and J is TRBJ2-1; 8 positions agree with TRBD1. The V gene end was trimmed by 2 bases and the J gene end by 5 bases; junction bases not matched to a gene: 11. From germline, CDR1 is LNHNV and CDR2 YYDKDF (reference sequence). This CDR3 has 17 residues. The chain's CDR3 is CATSRKLGTGLDNEQFF. CDR3 DNA: TGTGCCACCAGCAGAAAACTCGGGACAGGCCTGGACAATGAGCAGTTCTTC.

The chain carries TRBV2 and TRBJ2-5; D is ambiguous. The CDR3 covers 13 residues. In germline, CDR1 is SNHLY, CDR2 FYNNEI. V was shortened by 4 bases and J by 0 bases, with 6 bases between the two germline ends. CDR3 residues: CASSGEHQETQYF. CDR3 nucleotides: TGTGCCAGCAGTGGTGAACACCAAGAGACCCAGTACTTC.

The chain uses TRBV7-2 and TRBJ2-7; 12 bases are a match to TRBD2. The CDR3 consists of 15 residues. The V segment lost 5 bases and the J segment 4 bases; nucleotides outside the gene matches: 6. The germline V gene has CDR1 SGHTA and CDR2 FQGNSA. The CDR3 region is CASSPGLAGGYEQYF. The CDR3 DNA is TGTGCCAGCAGCCCGGGACTAGCGGGCGGTTACGAGCAGTACTTC.

The V and J genes are TRBV19 and TRBJ2-1, with 14 bases identical to TRBD2. V dropped 11 bases and J dropped 0; count of bases not matched to a gene: 9. Germline V gene lookup returns CDR1 LNHDA and CDR2 SQIVND (reference sequence). The CDR3 runs 17 residues. The CDR3 loop is CASETSGRAFSYNEQFF. In DNA form, the CDR3 reads TGTGCCTCCGAGACTAGCGGGAGGGCGTTCTCCTACAATGAGCAGTTCTTC.

The CDR3 loop reads CASTSSGAATYEQYF. As DNA, the CDR3 is TGCGCCAGCACTTCTAGCGGAGCAGCAACCTACGAGCAGTACTTC. This sequence joins TRBV5-1 and TRBJ2-7; 7 bases align to TRBD2. Germline V CDR1 and CDR2: SGHRS, YFSETQ. V was pared by 6 bases and J by 2 bases, with 11 bases of the junction left unmatched. The CDR3 totals 15 residues. The full variable domain, its missing parts supplied by reference TRBV5-1 and TRBJ2-7, is KAGVTQTPRYLIKTRGQQVTLSCSPISGHRSVSWYQQTPGQGLQFLFEYFSETQRNKGNFPGRFSGRQFSNSRSEMNVSTLELGDSALYLCASTSSGAATYEQYFGPGTRLTVT.

The chain links TRBV6-5 to TRBJ2-1; D is possibly TRBD1 (5 bases). CDR1 and CDR2 (germline): MNHEY, SVGAGI. V was trimmed by 5 bases and J by 9 bases, leaving 14 bases between them. This CDR3 comprises 13 residues. This CDR3 is CASSHGWGGEQFF. The CDR3 nucleotides read TGTGCCAGCAGTCACGGGTGGGGCGGTGAGCAGTTCTTC.

The rearrangement links TRBV3-1 (or the pseudogene TRBV3-2) to TRBJ1-3; TRBD1 aligns across 8 bases. The CDR3 runs 14 residues. After removal of 6 bases from V and 4 bases from J, the junction contained 5 bases not matched to a gene. Germline CDR1 is LGHDT and CDR2 is YNNKEL (reference sequence). DNA of the CDR3: TGTGCCAGCAGGCAGGGGGCAGGAGGAAACACCATATATTTT. This sequence encodes CASRQGAGGNTIYF.

A few counts support this clone. The chain uses TRBV28 and TRBJ2-1; TRBD2 aligns across 8 bases. V gave up 7 bases and J gave up 1 base; unmatched junction bases: 3. Germline V gene sequence: CDR1 MDHEN, CDR2 SYDVKM. This CDR3 spans 14 amino acids. CDR3: CASTTSGSYNEQFF. The CDR3 region has the DNA TGTGCCAGCACCACTAGCGGTTCCTACAATGAGCAGTTCTTC.

The chain carries TRBV6-5 and TRBJ2-1; 7 bases agree with TRBD2. V lost 10 bases, J lost 0 bases, and 9 bases stayed unmatched. The CDR3 totals 15 residues. Germline lookup yields CDR1 MNHEY and CDR2 SVGAGI. The CDR3 DNA reads as TGTGCCACCTCAACTAGCGCGCCCTCCTACAATGAGCAGTTCTTC. It yields the protein CATSTSAPSYNEQFF.

This chain connects TRBV15 to TRBJ2-5; 13 nucleotides match TRBD2. This CDR3 comprises 16 residues. In germline, CDR1 is LNHNV, CDR2 YYDKDF (reference sequence). The J segment lost 9 bases and the V segment lost 0 bases, leaving 7 bases of the junction unmatched. The CDR3 sequence: CATSRDPQLAGGAQYF. CDR3 in DNA: TGTGCCACCAGCAGAGATCCCCAACTAGCGGGAGGGGCCCAGTACTTC.

This chain's CDR3 is CASSEGPYNEQFF. The CDR3 DNA sequence: TGTGCCAGCAGCGAGGGCCCCTACAATGAGCAGTTCTTC. The gene calls are TRBV6-5 and TRBJ2-1; D is possibly TRBD2 (5 bases). The germline V gene has CDR1 MNHEY and CDR2 SVGAGI. Trimming cost V 6 bases and J 2 bases, with 8 bases left between them. The CDR3 has 13 residues.

In nucleotides, the CDR3 is TGCGCCAGCAGCTTGGAGTCAGCAGGGGGAAACACCATATATTTT. Its translation: CASSLESAGGNTIYF. J is TRBJ1-3 and V is TRBV5-1, with TRBD1 as a possible D gene (5 bases). This CDR3 region has 15 residues. Germline CDR1 reads SGHRS; CDR2 reads YFSETQ. Trimming took 0 bases from V and 4 from J, leaving 11 bases between them.

In its sample, this clone was seen once. The chain carries TRBV5-4 and TRBJ2-6; D remains ambiguous. Germline assignment: CDR1 SGHNT and CDR2 YYREEE (reference sequence). The CDR3 length is 15 residues. V lost 4 bases and J lost 3, with 11 bases in between. Here the CDR3 reads CASSSGRGGANVLTF. The DNA for the CDR3 is TGTGCCAGCAGCAGTGGTCGCGGTGGGGCCAACGTCCTGACTTTC. Variable domain in full (rest from reference TRBV5-4 and TRBJ2-6): ETGVTQSPTHLIKTRGQQVTLRCSSQSGHNTVSWYQQALGQGPQFIFQYYREEENGRGNFPPRFSGLQFPNYSSELNVNALELDDSALYLCASSSGRGGANVLTFGAGSRLTVL.

The chain is built from TRBV30 and TRBJ1-5; 7 bases fit TRBD1. V shed 0 bases and J 4 bases; nucleotides not matched to a gene: 9. CDR3 length: 16 residues. The germline gives CDR1 GTSNPN, CDR2 SVGIG (reference sequence). For the CDR3, the DNA is TGTGCCTGGAGTGTACATGGCAGGGGGTGGAATCAGCCCCAGCATTTT. Encoded protein: CAWSVHGRGWNQPQHF.

The chain is built from TRBV6-5 and TRBJ2-3, with D perhaps matching TRBD2 (5 bases). The CDR3 loop spans 15 amino acids. CDR1 and CDR2 from the germline V gene are MNHEY and SVGAGI. Trimming cost V 6 bases and J 0 bases, with 13 bases left between them. CDR3 amino acids: CASSQLRTSTDTQYF. The CDR3 DNA follows: TGTGCCAGCAGCCAACTCCGGACTAGCACAGATACGCAGTATTTT.